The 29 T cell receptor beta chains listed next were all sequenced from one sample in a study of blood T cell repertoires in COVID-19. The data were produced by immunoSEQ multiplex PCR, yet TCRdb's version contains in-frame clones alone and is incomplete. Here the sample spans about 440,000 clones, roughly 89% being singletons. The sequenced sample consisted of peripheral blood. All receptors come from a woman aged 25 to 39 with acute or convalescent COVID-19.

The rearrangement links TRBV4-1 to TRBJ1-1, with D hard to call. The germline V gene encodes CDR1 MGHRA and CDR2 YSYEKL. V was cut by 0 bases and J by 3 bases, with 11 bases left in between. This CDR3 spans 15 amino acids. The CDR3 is CASSQDPGGYTEAFF. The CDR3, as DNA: TGCGCCAGCAGCCAAGATCCAGGAGGGTACACTGAAGCTTTCTTT.

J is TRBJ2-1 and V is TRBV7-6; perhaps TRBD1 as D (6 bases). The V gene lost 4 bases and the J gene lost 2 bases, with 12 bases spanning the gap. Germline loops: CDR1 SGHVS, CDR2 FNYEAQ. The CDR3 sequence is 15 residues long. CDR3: CASSSKTGTYNEQFF. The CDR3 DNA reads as TGTGCCAGCAGCTCGAAGACAGGCACCTACAATGAGCAGTTCTTC.

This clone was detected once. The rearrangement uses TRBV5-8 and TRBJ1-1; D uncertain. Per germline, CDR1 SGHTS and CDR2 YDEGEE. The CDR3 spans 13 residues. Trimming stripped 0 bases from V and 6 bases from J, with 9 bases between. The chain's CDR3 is CASSLALTPEAFF. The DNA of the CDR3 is TGTGCCAGCAGCTTGGCCCTCACTCCTGAAGCTTTCTTT.

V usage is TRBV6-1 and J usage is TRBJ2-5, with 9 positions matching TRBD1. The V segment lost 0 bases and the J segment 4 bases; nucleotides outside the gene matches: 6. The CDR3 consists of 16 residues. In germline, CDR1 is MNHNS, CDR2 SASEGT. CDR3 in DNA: TGTGCCAGCAGTGAAGCCTTGGGACAGGGAAGAGAGACCCAGTACTTC. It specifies CASSEALGQGRETQYF.

The CDR3 sequence: CASSQAGEGGYTF. The DNA of the CDR3 is TGTGCCAGCAGCCAAGCGGGGGAGGGGGGCTACACCTTC. This rearrangement joins TRBV3-1 (or the pseudogene TRBV3-2) to TRBJ1-2, with TRBD1 as a possible D gene (5 bases). Germline V gene sequence: CDR1 LGHDT, CDR2 YNNKEL (reference sequence). The CDR3 has 13 amino acids. The germline V and J ends were trimmed by 1 base and 8 bases, with 11 bases remaining between them.

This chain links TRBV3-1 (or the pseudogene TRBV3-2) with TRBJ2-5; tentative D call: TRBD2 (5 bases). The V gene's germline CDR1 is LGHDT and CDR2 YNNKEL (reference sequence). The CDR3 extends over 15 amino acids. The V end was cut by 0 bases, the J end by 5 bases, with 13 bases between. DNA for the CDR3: TGTGCCAGCAGCCAAGAATTGTTGCCTAGCGAGACCCAGTACTTC. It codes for CASSQELLPSETQYF.

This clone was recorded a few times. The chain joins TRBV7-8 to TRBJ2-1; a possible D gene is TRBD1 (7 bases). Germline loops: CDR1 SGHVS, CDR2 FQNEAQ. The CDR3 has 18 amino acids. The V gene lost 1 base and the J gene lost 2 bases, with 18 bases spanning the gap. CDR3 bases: TGTGCCAGCAGCTTAGACTTCAGGGGGGCCATCACCTACAATGAGCAGTTCTTC. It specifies CASSLDFRGAITYNEQFF. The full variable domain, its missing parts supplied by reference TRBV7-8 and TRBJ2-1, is GAGVSQSPRYKVAKRGQDVALRCDPISGHVSLFWYQQALGQGPEFLTYFQNEAQLDKSGLPSDRFFAERPEGSVSTLKIQRTQQEDSAVYLCASSLDFRGAITYNEQFFGPGTRLTVL.

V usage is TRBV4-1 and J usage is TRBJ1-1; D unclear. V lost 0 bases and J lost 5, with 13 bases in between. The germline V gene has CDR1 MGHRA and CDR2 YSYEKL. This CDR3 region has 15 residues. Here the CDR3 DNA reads TGCGCCAGCAGCCAAGATGACGCAGGCTGGACTGAAGCTTTCTTT. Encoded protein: CASSQDDAGWTEAFF.

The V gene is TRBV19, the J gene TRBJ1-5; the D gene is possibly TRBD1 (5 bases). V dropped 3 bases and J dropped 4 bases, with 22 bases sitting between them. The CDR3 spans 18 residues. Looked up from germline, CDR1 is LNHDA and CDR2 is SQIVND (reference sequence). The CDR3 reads CASSMTWGSPQGNQPQHF. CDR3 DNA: TGTGCCAGTAGTATGACTTGGGGATCACCTCAGGGTAATCAGCCCCAGCATTTT.

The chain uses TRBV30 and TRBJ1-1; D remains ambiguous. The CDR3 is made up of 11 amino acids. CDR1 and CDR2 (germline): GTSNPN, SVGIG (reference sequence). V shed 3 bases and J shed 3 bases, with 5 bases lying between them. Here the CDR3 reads CAWSRDTEAFF. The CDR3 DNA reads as TGTGCCTGGAGCCGGGACACTGAAGCTTTCTTT.

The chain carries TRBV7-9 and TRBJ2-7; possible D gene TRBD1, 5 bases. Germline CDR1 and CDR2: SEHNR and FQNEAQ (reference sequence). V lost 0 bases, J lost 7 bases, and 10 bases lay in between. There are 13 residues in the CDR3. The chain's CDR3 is CASSLAGRREQYF. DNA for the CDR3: TGTGCCAGCAGCTTAGCGGGGCGTAGAGAGCAGTACTTC. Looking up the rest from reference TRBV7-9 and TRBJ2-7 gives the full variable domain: DTGVSQNPRHKITKRGQNVTFRCDPISEHNRLYWYRQTLGQGPEFLTYFQNEAQLEKSRLLSDRFSAERPKGSFSTLEIQRTEQGDSAMYLCASSLAGRREQYFGPGTRLTVT.

The CDR3 is CASSLDPPTNYEQYF. CDR3 DNA sequence: TGTGCCAGCAGCTTAGACCCACCTACTAACTACGAGCAGTACTTC. The chain joins TRBV7-9 to TRBJ2-7; D is undetermined. Trimming stripped 1 base from V and 3 bases from J, with 13 bases between. The CDR3 runs to 15 residues. Germline values: CDR1 SEHNR, CDR2 FQNEAQ (reference sequence).

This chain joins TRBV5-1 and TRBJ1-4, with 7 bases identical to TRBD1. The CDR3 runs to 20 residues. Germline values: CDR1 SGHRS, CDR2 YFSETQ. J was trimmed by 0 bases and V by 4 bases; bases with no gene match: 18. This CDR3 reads CASSPEGQRTGAATNEKLFF. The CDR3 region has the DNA TGCGCCAGCAGCCCGGAGGGACAGCGAACAGGGGCGGCAACTAATGAAAAACTGTTTTTT.

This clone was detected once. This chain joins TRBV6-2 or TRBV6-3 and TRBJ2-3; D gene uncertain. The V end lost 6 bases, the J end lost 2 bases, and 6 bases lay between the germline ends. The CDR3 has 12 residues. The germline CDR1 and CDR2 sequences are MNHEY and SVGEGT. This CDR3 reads CASSKYTDTQYF. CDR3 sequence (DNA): TGTGCCAGCAGCAAATACACAGATACGCAGTATTTT.

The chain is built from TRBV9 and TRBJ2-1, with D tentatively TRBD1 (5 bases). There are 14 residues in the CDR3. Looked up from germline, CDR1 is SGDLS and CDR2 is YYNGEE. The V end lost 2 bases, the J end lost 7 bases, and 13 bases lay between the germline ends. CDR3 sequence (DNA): TGTGCCAGCAGCGTCGACAGCGTTTGGAATGAGCAGTTCTTC. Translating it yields CASSVDSVWNEQFF.

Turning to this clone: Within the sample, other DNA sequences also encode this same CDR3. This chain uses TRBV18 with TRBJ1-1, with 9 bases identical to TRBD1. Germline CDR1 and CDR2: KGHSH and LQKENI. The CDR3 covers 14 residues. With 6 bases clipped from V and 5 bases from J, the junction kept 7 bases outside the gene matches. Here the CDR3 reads CASSPGTGRTEAFF. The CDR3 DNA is TGTGCCAGCTCCCCTGGGACAGGGAGGACTGAAGCTTTCTTT.

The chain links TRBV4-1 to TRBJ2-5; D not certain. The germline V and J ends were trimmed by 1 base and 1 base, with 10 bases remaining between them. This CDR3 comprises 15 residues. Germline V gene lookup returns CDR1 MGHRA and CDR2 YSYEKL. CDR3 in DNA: TGCGCCAGCAGCCAAGCATCCTACCTCCAAGAGACCCAGTACTTC. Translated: CASSQASYLQETQYF.

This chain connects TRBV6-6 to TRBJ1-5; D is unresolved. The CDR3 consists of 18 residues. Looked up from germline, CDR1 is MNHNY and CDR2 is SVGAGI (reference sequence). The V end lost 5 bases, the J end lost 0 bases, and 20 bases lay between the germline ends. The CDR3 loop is CASSRLPGPVNSNQPQHF. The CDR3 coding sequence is TGTGCCAGCAGTCGCCTCCCTGGGCCAGTTAATAGCAATCAGCCCCAGCATTTT.

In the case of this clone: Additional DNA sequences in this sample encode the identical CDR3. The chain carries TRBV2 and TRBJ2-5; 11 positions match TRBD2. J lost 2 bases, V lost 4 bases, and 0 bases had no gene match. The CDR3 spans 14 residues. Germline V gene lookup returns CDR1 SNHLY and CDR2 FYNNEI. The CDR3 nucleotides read TGTGCCAGCAGTGGGACTAGCGGGCAAGAGACCCAGTACTTC. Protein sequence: CASSGTSGQETQYF.

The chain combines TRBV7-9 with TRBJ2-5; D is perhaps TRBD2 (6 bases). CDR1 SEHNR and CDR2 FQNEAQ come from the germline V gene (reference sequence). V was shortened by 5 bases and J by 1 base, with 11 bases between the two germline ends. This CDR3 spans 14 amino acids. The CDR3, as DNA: TGTGCCAGCAGCCCAAGCGGGCCCCAAGAGACCCAGTACTTC. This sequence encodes CASSPSGPQETQYF.

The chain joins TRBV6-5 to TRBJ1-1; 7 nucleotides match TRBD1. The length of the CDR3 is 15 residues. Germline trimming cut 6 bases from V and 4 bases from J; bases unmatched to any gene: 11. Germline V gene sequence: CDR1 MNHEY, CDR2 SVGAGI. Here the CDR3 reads CASSAARGLVTEAFF. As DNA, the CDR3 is TGTGCCAGCAGCGCCGCTAGGGGGCTTGTCACTGAAGCTTTCTTT.

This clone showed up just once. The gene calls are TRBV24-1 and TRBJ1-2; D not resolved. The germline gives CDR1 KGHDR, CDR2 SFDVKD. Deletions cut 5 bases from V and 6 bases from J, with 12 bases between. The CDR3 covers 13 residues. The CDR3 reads CATSASGSHGYTF. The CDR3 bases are TGTGCCACCAGTGCAAGCGGGTCCCATGGCTACACCTTC.

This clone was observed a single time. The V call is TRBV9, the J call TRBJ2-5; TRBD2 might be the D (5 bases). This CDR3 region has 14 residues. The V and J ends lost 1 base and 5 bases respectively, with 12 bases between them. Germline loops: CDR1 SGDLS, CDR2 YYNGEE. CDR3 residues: CASSVTSLPETQYF. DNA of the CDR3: TGTGCCAGCAGCGTAACTAGTCTTCCGGAGACCCAGTACTTC.

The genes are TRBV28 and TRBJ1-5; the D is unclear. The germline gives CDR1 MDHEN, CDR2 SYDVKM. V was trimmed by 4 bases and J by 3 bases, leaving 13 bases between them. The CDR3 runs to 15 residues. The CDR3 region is CASSSAGSSNQPQHF. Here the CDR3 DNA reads TGTGCCAGCAGTTCCGCCGGGAGCTCCAATCAGCCCCAGCATTTT. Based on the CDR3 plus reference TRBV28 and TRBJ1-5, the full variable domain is DVKVTQSSRYLVKRTGEKVFLECVQDMDHENMFWYRQDPGLGLRLIYFSYDVKMKEKGDIPEGYSVSREKKERFSLILESASTNQTSMYLCASSSAGSSNQPQHFGDGTRLSIL.

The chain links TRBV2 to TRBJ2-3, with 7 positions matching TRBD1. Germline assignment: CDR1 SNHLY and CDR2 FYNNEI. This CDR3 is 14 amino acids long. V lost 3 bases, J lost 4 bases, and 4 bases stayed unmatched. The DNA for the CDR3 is TGTGCCAGCAGTGATGGGCAGGGGGCAGATACGCAGTATTTT. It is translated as CASSDGQGADTQYF.

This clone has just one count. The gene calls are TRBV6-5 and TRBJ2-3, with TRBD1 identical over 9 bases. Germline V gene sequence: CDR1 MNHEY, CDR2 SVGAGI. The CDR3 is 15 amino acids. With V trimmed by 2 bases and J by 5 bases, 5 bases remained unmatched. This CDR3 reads CASSYGQGWGDTQYF. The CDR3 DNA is TGTGCCAGCAGTTACGGACAGGGGTGGGGAGATACGCAGTATTTT.

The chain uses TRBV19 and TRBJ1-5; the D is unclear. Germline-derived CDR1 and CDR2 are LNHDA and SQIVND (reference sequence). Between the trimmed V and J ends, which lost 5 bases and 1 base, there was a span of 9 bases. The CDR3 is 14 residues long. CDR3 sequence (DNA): TGTGCCAGTAGTGGGCCGTGGAGCAATCAGCCCCAGCATTTT. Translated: CASSGPWSNQPQHF.

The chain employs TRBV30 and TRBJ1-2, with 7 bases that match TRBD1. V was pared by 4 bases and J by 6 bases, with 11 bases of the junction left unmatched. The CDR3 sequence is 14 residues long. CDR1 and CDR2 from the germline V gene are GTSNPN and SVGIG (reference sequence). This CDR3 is CAWNPTGRTDGYTF. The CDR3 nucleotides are TGTGCCTGGAACCCGACAGGGAGGACGGATGGCTACACCTTC. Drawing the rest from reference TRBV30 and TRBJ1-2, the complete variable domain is SQTIHQWPATLVQPVGSPLSLECTVEGTSNPNLYWYRQAAGRGLQLLFYSVGIGQISSEVPQNLSASRPQDRQFILSSKKLLLSDSGFYLCAWNPTGRTDGYTFGSGTRLTVV.

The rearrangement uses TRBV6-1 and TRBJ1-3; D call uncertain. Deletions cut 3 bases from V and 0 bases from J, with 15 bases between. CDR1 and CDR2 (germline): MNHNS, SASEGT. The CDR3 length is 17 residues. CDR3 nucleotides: TGTGCCAGCAGTGAGGGGTGGAGGGTTCACTCTGGAAACACCATATATTTT. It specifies CASSEGWRVHSGNTIYF.